The rows below give T cell receptor beta chains drawn from one sample of a study of control samples from healthy donors and cancer patients. TCRdb's copy holds only in-frame clones and misses some; the assay was immunoSEQ multiplex PCR. The sample includes 100,000 to 150,000 clones, about nine tenths of them seen just once. The sequenced sample consisted of blood. Receptors were obtained from a woman between 50 and 59 years old in good health. Both conserved end residues are part of each CDR3. D genes are given only for firm matches. Size values are once, few and many counts, or a class for expanded clones, and some rows have none.

cdr3_aa	cdr3_nt	v_call	j_call	cdr3_length	clone_size	d_call
CASSLQGLIYGYTF	TGTGCCAGCAGCTTGCAGGGGCTGATCTATGGCTACACCTTC	TRBV5-8	TRBJ1-2	14	-	-
CASRPLDDRGTYEQYF	TGCGCCAGCAGGCCCCTTGACGACAGGGGAACCTACGAGCAGTACTTC	TRBV23-1	TRBJ2-7	16	-	TRBD1
CASSKNIAGGRNEQFF	TGTGCCAGCAGCAAAAATATAGCGGGAGGACGGAATGAGCAGTTCTTC	TRBV14	TRBJ2-1	16	-	TRBD2
CASSDLRRSSYEQYF	TGCGCCAGCAGTGATCTACGTCGAAGCTCCTACGAGCAGTACTTC	TRBV10-1	TRBJ2-7	15	-	-
CASSLNAGTGGNSPLHF	TGTGCCAGCAGCCTCAACGCCGGGACAGGGGGGAATTCACCCCTCCACTTT	TRBV4-2	TRBJ1-6	17	-	TRBD1
CASSHQNRANTGELFF	TGTGCCAGCTCACACCAAAACAGGGCGAACACCGGGGAGCTGTTTTTT	TRBV18	TRBJ2-2	16	-	-
CASSVALGQGGTEAFF	TGTGCCAGCAGCGTAGCCTTAGGACAGGGCGGCACTGAAGCTTTCTTT	TRBV9	TRBJ1-1	16	once	TRBD1
CASSYGPGTGGYTF	TGTGCCAGCAGTTACGGACCAGGCACAGGGGGCTACACCTTC	TRBV6-2/TRBV6-3	TRBJ1-2	14	-	-
CASSQPGTGSTDTQYF	TGTGCCAGCAGCCAACCCGGGACAGGTAGCACAGATACGCAGTATTTT	TRBV7-9	TRBJ2-3	16	-	TRBD1
CATRGLAGGETQYF	TGTGCCACCCGCGGGTTGGCAGGAGGGGAGACCCAGTACTTC	TRBV15	TRBJ2-5	14	-	-
CASSLSHRGAFF	TGTGCCAGCAGCCTCTCTCATCGTGGAGCTTTCTTT	TRBV7-8	TRBJ1-1	12	-	-
CASTFRGGSPLHF	TGTGCCAGCACCTTCAGGGGGGGGTCACCCCTCCACTTT	TRBV12-3/TRBV12-4	TRBJ1-6	13	-	TRBD1
CASSARDPRKNIQYF	TGTGCCAGCAGTGCCCGGGACCCCCGTAAAAACATTCAGTACTTC	TRBV27	TRBJ2-4	15	-	-
CASSALGGTGGGEQYF	TGTGCCAGCAGCGCCCTTGGCGGAACCGGGGGAGGAGAGCAGTACTTC	TRBV3-1/TRBV3-2	TRBJ2-7	16	-	-
CATLHHGQGDEQYF	TGTGCCACCCTTCACCACGGACAGGGCGACGAGCAGTACTTC	TRBV10-3	TRBJ2-7	14	-	TRBD1
CASNRDLSEQFF	TGTGCCAGCAATAGGGACCTAAGTGAGCAGTTCTTC	TRBV2	TRBJ2-1	12	once	-
CASSASAGTEAFF	TGTGCTAGCAGTGCCTCTGCGGGCACTGAAGCTTTCTTT	TRBV7-7	TRBJ1-1	13	-	-
CASSSPTGKGYGYTF	TGTGCCAGCAGTTCTCCGACGGGAAAGGGCTATGGCTACACCTTC	TRBV28	TRBJ1-2	15	few	-
CASREGGVGYTF	TGTGCCAGCAGGGAAGGGGGGGTAGGCTACACCTTC	TRBV2	TRBJ1-2	12	-	-
CATSVAGVGETQYF	TGTGCCACCAGTGTGGCGGGTGTGGGGGAGACCCAGTACTTC	TRBV24-1	TRBJ2-5	14	-	-
CAWRADGFHEQYF	TGTGCCTGGAGAGCCGACGGGTTCCACGAGCAGTACTTC	TRBV30	TRBJ2-7	13	-	-
CATNEGEKLFF	TGTGCCACCAACGAGGGGGAAAAACTGTTTTTT	TRBV19	TRBJ1-4	11	-	-
CASRGARSGANVLTF	TGTGCCAGCAGGGGTGCGCGCTCTGGGGCCAACGTCCTGACTTTC	TRBV6-5	TRBJ2-6	15	-	-
CASYSALAGGKTQYF	TGTGCCAGCTACTCCGCGTTAGCGGGAGGCAAGACCCAGTACTTC	TRBV28	TRBJ2-5	15	once	TRBD2
CASSLGASPSYEQYF	TGTGCCAGCAGTTTAGGGGCTAGCCCTTCGTACGAGCAGTACTTC	TRBV27	TRBJ2-7	15	-	-
CASRGLAWNTQYF	TGTGCCAGCAGGGGTCTAGCGTGGAATACGCAGTATTTT	TRBV2	TRBJ2-3	13	-	-
CASSQFSTDTQYF	TGTGCCAGCAGCCAATTTAGCACAGATACGCAGTATTTT	TRBV27	TRBJ2-3	13	-	-
CATVASQTATNEKLFF	TGTGCCACCGTCGCCAGTCAAACCGCAACTAATGAAAAACTGTTTTTT	TRBV6-6	TRBJ1-4	16	-	-
CASSNRGGGNTEAFF	TGTGCCAGCAGTAACAGGGGTGGGGGGAACACTGAAGCTTTCTTT	TRBV6-6	TRBJ1-1	15	-	TRBD1
CASARDIGSNQPQHF	TGTGCCAGCGCCCGGGACATAGGGAGCAATCAGCCCCAGCATTTT	TRBV2	TRBJ1-5	15	-	-
CASSPEGFDNSPLHF	TGTGCCAGCAGCCCGGAGGGGTTTGACAATTCACCCCTCCACTTT	TRBV5-8	TRBJ1-6	15	-	-
CASSQARTTARAYEQYF	TGTGCCAGCAGCCAGGCCAGGACGACCGCTCGCGCCTACGAGCAGTACTTC	TRBV3-1/TRBV3-2	TRBJ2-7	17	-	-
CAISEEEGGYGYTF	TGTGCCATCAGTGAGGAAGAGGGTGGCTATGGCTACACCTTC	TRBV10-3	TRBJ1-2	14	-	-
CASSLPRRGGEKLFF	TGTGCCAGCAGTTTACCCCGGAGGGGGGGGGAAAAACTGTTTTTT	TRBV28	TRBJ1-4	15	-	-
CASSQGGVGSSYEQYF	TGTGCCAGCAGCCAAGGTGGGGTGGGAAGCTCCTACGAGCAGTACTTC	TRBV3-1/TRBV3-2	TRBJ2-7	16	once	-
CASSPRAEPGNTIYF	TGTGCCAGCAGCCCAAGAGCCGAACCTGGAAACACCATATATTTT	TRBV4-2	TRBJ1-3	15	-	-
CAISVKGNQPQHF	TGTGCCATCAGTGTTAAGGGCAATCAGCCCCAGCATTTT	TRBV10-3	TRBJ1-5	13	-	-
CAWSAITGFASEAFF	TGTGCCTGGAGTGCGATAACAGGGTTTGCGTCTGAAGCTTTCTTT	TRBV30	TRBJ1-1	15	-	-
CATSDSRDTQYF	TGTGCCACCAGTGACTCTCGTGATACGCAGTATTTT	TRBV24-1	TRBJ2-3	12	-	-
CASSPGIGGYTF	TGTGCCAGCAGCCCGGGAATAGGCGGCTACACCTTC	TRBV5-6	TRBJ1-2	12	-	-
CASSPFADMNTEAFF	TGTGCCAGCTCACCATTTGCAGATATGAACACTGAAGCTTTCTTT	TRBV18	TRBJ1-1	15	-	-
CASRRAANTGELFF	TGTGCCAGCAGAAGAGCTGCGAACACCGGGGAGCTGTTTTTT	TRBV2	TRBJ2-2	14	-	-
CASSSTGGSNQPQHF	TGTGCCAGCAGTTCGACAGGGGGCAGCAATCAGCCCCAGCATTTT	TRBV2	TRBJ1-5	15	-	TRBD1
CASSLPSGGADTQYF	TGCGCCAGCAGCTTGCCTAGCGGGGGGGCAGATACGCAGTATTTT	TRBV5-1	TRBJ2-3	15	-	TRBD2
CASSLVQGFHEQYF	TGTGCCAGCAGCTTAGTCCAGGGGTTTCACGAGCAGTACTTC	TRBV11-3	TRBJ2-7	14	-	-
CASGKGGTGGTSSPLHF	TGTGCCAGCGGAAAGGGAGGTACAGGGGGGACCAGTTCACCCCTCCACTTT	TRBV5-4	TRBJ1-6	17	-	TRBD1
CAIGPRGTTEAFF	TGTGCCATCGGCCCCAGGGGAACCACTGAAGCTTTCTTT	TRBV6-5	TRBJ1-1	13	-	-
CASSRQIYGYTF	TGTGCCAGCTCCCGGCAGATCTATGGCTACACCTTC	TRBV2	TRBJ1-2	12	-	-
CASSQGGTGGIGYTF	TGCGCCAGCAGCCAAGGGGGGACAGGGGGCATTGGCTACACCTTC	TRBV4-1	TRBJ1-2	15	-	TRBD1
CAISELGLTEAFF	TGTGCCATCAGTGAGTTAGGGTTAACTGAAGCTTTCTTT	TRBV10-3	TRBJ1-1	13	-	-
CAWLKGQGAFGYTF	TGTGCCTGGTTAAAAGGACAGGGGGCTTTCGGCTACACCTTC	TRBV30	TRBJ1-2	14	-	TRBD1
CSVSRSGRLNEQYF	TGCAGCGTCTCAAGAAGCGGGAGATTAAACGAGCAGTACTTC	TRBV29-1	TRBJ2-7	14	-	TRBD2
CASSQISANTGELFF	TGCGCCAGCAGCCAAATAAGCGCAAACACCGGGGAGCTGTTTTTT	TRBV4-1	TRBJ2-2	15	-	-